The clone carrying this TCR beta chain was picked up a small number of times. Per the original data handling: Nucleated cell number was recorded as an estimate derived from reference gene primer amplification. Sequencing was performed with immunoSEQ multiplex PCR; in TCRdb, only in-frame clones are kept and a portion is missing. V and J calls plus clone size are reproduced from that table; the DNA served to infer D and trimming. Counted here are roughly 90,000 clones, around 85% occurring once; the ten biggest clones make up around a sixth. These data belong to a study of blood T cell repertoires in COVID-19. Looking at the study overall: There were acute and convalescent COVID-19 samples, and they came from the United States, Italy and Spain. In each case, the material was cDNA or gDNA derived from T cells, B-cell-depleted T cells, or PBMCs.

The sequence was obtained from an elderly woman with active or convalescent COVID-19. Sequenced material: peripheral blood.

Here the CDR3 reads CASSLVGGGSGEQYF. As DNA, the CDR3 is TGCGCCAGCAGCTTGGTTGGCGGGGGAAGCGGCGAGCAGTACTTC. This chain joins TRBV5-1 and TRBJ2-7; TRBD2 agrees at 7 bases. Germline V gene data show CDR1 as SGHRS and CDR2 as YFSETQ. This CDR3 contains 15 residues. V lost 0 bases, J lost 6 bases, and 9 bases stayed unmatched.